The entry below gives a single T cell receptor beta chain sequence along with its context. This entry comes from a study of blood T cell repertoires in COVID-19. Germline V gene lookup returns CDR1 SEHNR and CDR2 FQNEAQ (reference sequence). The CDR3 runs to 18 residues. V lost 1 base and J lost 2, with 21 bases in between. Sequencing used immunoSEQ multiplex PCR; TCRdb keeps in-frame clones, though not all of them. This table holds about 160,000 clones, about 80% found once. The origin of this receptor is a man aged 55 to 70 with acute or convalescent COVID-19. The J gene is TRBJ2-7, the V gene TRBV7-9; tentatively, D is TRBD1 (6 bases). Sample: peripheral blood. CDR3 sequence reads: CASSLGPIGGHLTYEQYF. CDR3 DNA: TGTGCCAGCAGCTTAGGCCCTATTGGGGGACATCTCACCTACGAGCAGTACTTC.